This T cell receptor beta chain was sequenced for a study of cytomegalovirus exposure and HLA in healthy donors (dated by TCRdb to the late 2010s). The study in broad terms: The 500 to 800 repertoires of the first cohort and the roughly 110 validation repertoires were produced on the same platform, according to a later analysis. Besides the first cohort of hundreds of subjects, a separate validation cohort made up of 120 different subjects was used. High-throughput TCR immunosequencing, statistical association of individual TCRs with disease status, and machine learning were combined to predict cytomegalovirus infection status. The study aimed to test whether cataloging public T cell receptors could reveal signatures of past pathogen exposure.

This clone was recorded once. No cognate antigen has been identified for it. No quality values exist for individual bases; no much larger clone is one base distant. The paper's findings and limits, for the study overall: The classifier was reported to diagnose cytomegalovirus status with high specificity and sensitivity in both the original and validation cohorts. A later analysis found that TCRs clustered in the first cohort also tended to co-occur in the roughly 120 validation repertoires, with approximately 94% of cluster scores above 0. A later analysis lacked HLA typing for the validation cohort, so it scored co-occurrence in that cohort across all 120 or so repertoires. In vitro tests confirmed that three of the cytomegalovirus-associated TCR beta chains recognize cytomegalovirus antigens. The authors suggested that the approach could potentially be generalized to other disease states and immunological phenotypes. While some public TCRs were present in many individuals, most TCR sequences turned up only very rarely across donors. A total of some 180 TCR beta chains were listed by the study as associated with cytomegalovirus.

Donors formed part of the validation cohort, which comprised over a hundred subjects and was distinct from the first cohort of several hundred subjects. The method was the immunoSEQ multiplex PCR assay. Under the source paper's analysis protocol: To diagnose cytomegalovirus status from the catalog of TCR beta chain sequences, a statistical classification framework was built. Not all clones reach the TCRdb copy of this immuneACCESS table, which keeps in-frame sequences only. Checked studies attribute under half of the gap to unresolved V genes and leave the rest unexplained. The D gene and trimming were derived from the DNA, and the V and J assignments and clone size from that table. The sample table holds 150,000 to 200,000 clones, of which 86% were seen once. The top ten clones comprise 4.5% to 7% of the sample. The origin of this receptor is a woman under 40 in good health and CMV-seronegative. The sample was PBMCs.

The sequenced DNA: TGTGCCAGCAGCGCACGGACAGGGTTCACCTACGAGCAGTACTTC. Its product reads: CASSARTGFTYEQYF. The chain couples TRBV5-6 to TRBJ2-7, and 8 junctional nucleotides match TRBD1. V is pruned by 4 bases and J by 2 bases, leaving 8 bases of the junction without a gene match. From cysteine to phenylalanine, the CDR3 is 15 amino acids long. The entry retains the CDR3 DNA only, 45 bases that are in frame from base 1. Via the germline V gene, CDR1 is SGHDT and CDR2 YYEEEE. The CDR3 plus the reference TRBV5-6 and TRBJ2-7 genes for the other parts give the full variable domain: DAGVTQSPTHLIKTRGQQVTLRCSPKSGHDTVSWYQQALGQGPQFIFQYYEEEERQRGNFPDRFSGHQFPNYSSELNVNALLLGDSALYLCASSARTGFTYEQYFGPGTRLTVT.